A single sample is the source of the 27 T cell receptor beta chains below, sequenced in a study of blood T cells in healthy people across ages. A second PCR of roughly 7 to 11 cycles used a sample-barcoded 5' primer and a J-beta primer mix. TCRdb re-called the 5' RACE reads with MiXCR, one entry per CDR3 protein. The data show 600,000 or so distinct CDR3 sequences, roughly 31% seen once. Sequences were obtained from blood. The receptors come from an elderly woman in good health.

The CDR3 is CSVLTSGVGDTQYF. The CDR3 region has the DNA TGCAGTGTCCTGACTAGCGGGGTTGGGGATACGCAGTATTTT. This sequence joins TRBV20-1 and TRBJ2-3, with 11 bases lining up with TRBD2. The junction had 9 bases not matched to a gene; V was cut back by 7 bases and J by 6 bases. The CDR3 has 14 residues. Germline CDR1 DFQATT, CDR2 SNEGSKA (reference sequence).

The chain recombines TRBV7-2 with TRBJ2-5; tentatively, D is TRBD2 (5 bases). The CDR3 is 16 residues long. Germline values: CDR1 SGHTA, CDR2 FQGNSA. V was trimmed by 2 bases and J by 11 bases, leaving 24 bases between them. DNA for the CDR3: TGTGCCAGCAGCTTATATTTCTCCGGAGGCGGTAGTGAGCAGTACTTC. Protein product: CASSLYFSGGGSEQYF.

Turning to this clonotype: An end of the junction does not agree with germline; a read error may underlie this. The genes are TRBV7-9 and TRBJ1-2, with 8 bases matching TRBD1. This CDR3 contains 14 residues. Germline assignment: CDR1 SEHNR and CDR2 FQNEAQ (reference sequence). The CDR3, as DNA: TGTGTCAGCAGCCCCGACAGGGGTAGTTATGGCTACACCTTC. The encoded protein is CVSSPDRGSYGYTF. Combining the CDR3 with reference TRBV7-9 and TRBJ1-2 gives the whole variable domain DTGVSQNPRHKITKRGQNVTFRCDPISEHNRLYWYRQTLGQGPEFLTYFQNEAQLEKSRLLSDRFSAERPKGSFSTLEIQRTEQGDSAMYLCVSSPDRGSYGYTFGSGTRLTVV.

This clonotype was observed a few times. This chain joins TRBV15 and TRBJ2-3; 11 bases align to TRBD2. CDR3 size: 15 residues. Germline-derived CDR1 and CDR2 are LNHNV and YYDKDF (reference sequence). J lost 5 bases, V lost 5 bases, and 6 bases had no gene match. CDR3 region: CATSPLAGEIDTQYF. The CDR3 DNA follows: TGTGCCACCAGCCCACTAGCGGGGGAGATAGATACGCAGTATTTT.

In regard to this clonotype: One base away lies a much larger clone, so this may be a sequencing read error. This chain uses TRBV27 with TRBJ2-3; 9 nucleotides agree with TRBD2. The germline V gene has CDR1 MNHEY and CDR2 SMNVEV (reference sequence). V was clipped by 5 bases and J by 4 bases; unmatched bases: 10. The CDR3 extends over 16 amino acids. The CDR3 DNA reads TGTGCCAGCAGTCCGCTTGGCGGGGGGGCATCAGATACGCAGTATTTT. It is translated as CASSPLGGGASDTQYF.

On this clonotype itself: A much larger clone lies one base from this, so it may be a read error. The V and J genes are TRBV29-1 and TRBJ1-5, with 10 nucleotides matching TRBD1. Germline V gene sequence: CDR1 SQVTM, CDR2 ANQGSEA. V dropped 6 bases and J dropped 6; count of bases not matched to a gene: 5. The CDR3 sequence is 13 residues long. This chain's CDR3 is CSVGQGVCQPQHF. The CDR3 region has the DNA TGCAGCGTCGGACAGGGGGTGTGTCAGCCCCAGCATTTT. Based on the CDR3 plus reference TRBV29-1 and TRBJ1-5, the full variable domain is SAVISQKPSRDICQRGTSLTIQCQVDSQVTMMFWYRQQPGQSLTLIATANQGSEATYESGFVIDKFPISRPNLTFSTLTVSNMSPEDSSIYLCSVGQGVCQPQHFGDGTRLSIL.

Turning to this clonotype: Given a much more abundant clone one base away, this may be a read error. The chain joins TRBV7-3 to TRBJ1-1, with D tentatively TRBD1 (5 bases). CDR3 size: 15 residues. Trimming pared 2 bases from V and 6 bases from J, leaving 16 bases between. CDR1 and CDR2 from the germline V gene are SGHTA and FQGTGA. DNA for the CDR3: TGTGCCAGCAGCTTAGAGAGTCGAAGGGACGCTGAAGCTTTCTTT. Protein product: CASSLESRRDAEAFF. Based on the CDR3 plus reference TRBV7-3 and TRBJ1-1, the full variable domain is GAGVSQTPSNKVTEKGKYVELRCDPISGHTALYWYRQSLGQGPEFLIYFQGTGAADDSGLPNDRFFAVRPEGSVSTLKIQRTERGDSAVYLCASSLESRRDAEAFFGQGTRLTVV.

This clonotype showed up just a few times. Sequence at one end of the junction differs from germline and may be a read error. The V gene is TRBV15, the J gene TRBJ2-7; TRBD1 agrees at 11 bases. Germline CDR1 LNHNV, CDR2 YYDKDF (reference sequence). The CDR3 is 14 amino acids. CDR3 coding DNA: TGTGCCATCAGCAGGTTCGGGACAGGGGGCGAGCAGTACTTC. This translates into CAISRFGTGGEQYF.

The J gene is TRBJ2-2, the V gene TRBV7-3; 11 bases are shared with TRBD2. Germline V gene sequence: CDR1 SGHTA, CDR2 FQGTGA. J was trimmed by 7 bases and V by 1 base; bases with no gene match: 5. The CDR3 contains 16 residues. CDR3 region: CASSLIAGGPNGELFF. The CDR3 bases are TGTGCCAGCAGCTTAATAGCGGGGGGGCCGAACGGGGAGCTGTTTTTT.

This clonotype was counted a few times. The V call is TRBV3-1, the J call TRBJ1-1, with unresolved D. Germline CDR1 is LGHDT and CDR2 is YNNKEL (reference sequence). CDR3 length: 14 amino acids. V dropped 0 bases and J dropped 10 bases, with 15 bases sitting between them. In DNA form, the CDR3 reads TGTGCCAGCAGCCAAGACAGCGCCCTCCGAATAGCTTTCTTT. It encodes CASSQDSALRIAFF. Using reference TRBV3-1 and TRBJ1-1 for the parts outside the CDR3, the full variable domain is DTAVSQTPKYLVTQMGNDKSIKCEQNLGHDTMYWYKQDSKKFLKIMFSYNNKELIINETVPNRFSPKSPDKAHLNLHINSLELGDSAVYFCASSQDSALRIAFFGQGTRLTVV.

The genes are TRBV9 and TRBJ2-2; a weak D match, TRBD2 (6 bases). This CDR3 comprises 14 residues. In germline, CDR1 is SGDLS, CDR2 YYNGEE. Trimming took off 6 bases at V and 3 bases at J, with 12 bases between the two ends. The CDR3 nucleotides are TGTGCCAGCACCCACGGGGGTTACACCGGGGAGCTGTTTTTT. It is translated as CASTHGGYTGELFF.

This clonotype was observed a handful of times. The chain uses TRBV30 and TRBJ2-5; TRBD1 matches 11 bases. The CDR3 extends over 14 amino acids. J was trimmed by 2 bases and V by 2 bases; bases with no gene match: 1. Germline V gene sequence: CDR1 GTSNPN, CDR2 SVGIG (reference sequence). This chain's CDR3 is CAWSRDRGQETQYF. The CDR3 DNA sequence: TGTGCCTGGAGTCGGGACAGGGGGCAAGAGACCCAGTACTTC.

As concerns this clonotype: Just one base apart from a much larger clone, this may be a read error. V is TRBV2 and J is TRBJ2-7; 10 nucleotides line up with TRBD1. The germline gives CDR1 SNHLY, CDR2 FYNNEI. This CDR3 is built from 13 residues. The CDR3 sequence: CACRDRGSYEQYF. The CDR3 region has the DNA TGTGCCTGCAGGGACAGGGGCTCCTACGAGCAGTACTTC.

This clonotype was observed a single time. CDR3 coding DNA: TGCAGTGCTCTCATCCCCCTCGGGACTAGCGGCCAAGAGACCCAGTACTTC. Translating it yields CSALIPLGTSGQETQYF. The rearrangement uses TRBV20-1 and TRBJ2-5; 11 bases are shared with TRBD2. The CDR3 has 17 residues. The V gene's germline CDR1 is DFQATT and CDR2 SNEGSKA (reference sequence). The ends lost 5 bases at V and 1 base at J; junction bases unmatched: 12.

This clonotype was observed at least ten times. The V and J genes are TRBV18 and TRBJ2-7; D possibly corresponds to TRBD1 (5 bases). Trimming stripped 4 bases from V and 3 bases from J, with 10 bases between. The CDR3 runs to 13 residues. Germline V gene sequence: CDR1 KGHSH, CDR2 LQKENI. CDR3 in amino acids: CASSRDSYYEQYF. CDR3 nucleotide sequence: TGTGCCAGCTCACGAGACAGCTACTACGAGCAGTACTTC. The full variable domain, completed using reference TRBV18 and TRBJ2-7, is NAGVMQNPRHLVRRRGQEARLRCSPMKGHSHVYWYRQLPEEGLKFMVYLQKENIIDESGMPKERFSAEFPKEGPSILRIQQVVRGDSAAYFCASSRDSYYEQYFGPGTRLTVT.

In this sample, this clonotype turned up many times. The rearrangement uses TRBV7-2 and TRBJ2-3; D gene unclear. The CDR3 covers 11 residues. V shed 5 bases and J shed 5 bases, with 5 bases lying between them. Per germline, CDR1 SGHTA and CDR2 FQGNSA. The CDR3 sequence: CASSHRDTQYF. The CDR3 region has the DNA TGTGCCAGCAGCCACAGAGATACGCAGTATTTT.

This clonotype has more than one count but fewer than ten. The CDR3 loop reads CASSYYRGTDTQYF. The CDR3 DNA follows: TGTGCCAGCAGTTACTACAGGGGTACGGATACGCAGTATTTT. This chain uses TRBV6-5 with TRBJ2-3, with 7 bases matching TRBD1. The CDR3 totals 14 residues. Unmatched junction bases numbered 4, after V lost 1 base and J lost 6 bases. Germline CDR1 is MNHEY and CDR2 is SVGAGI.

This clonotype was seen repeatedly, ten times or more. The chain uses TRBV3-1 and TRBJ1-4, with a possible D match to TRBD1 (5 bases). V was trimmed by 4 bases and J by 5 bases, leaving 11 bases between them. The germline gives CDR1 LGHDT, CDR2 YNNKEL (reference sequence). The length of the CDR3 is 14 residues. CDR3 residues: CASSPEGLNEKLFF. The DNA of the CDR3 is TGTGCCAGCAGCCCTGAGGGGCTCAATGAAAAACTGTTTTTT.

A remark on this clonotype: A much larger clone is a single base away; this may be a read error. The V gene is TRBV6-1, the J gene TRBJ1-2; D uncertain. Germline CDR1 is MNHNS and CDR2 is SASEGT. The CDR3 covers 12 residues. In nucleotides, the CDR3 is TGTGCCGGCAGTCCCCTTGGGCACGGCTACACCTTC. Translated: CAGSPLGHGYTF.

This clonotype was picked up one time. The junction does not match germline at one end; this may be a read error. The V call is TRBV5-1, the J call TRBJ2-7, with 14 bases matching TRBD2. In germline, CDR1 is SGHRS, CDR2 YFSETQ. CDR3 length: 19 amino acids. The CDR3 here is CTSSLARGTSGGRETEQYF. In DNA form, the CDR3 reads TGCACCAGCAGCTTGGCCAGGGGGACTAGCGGGGGCCGAGAGACCGAGCAGTACTTC. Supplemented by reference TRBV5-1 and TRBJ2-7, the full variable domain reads KAGVTQTPRYLIKTRGQQVTLSCSPISGHRSVSWYQQTPGQGLQFLFEYFSETQRNKGNFPGRFSGRQFSNSRSEMNVSTLELGDSALYLCTSSLARGTSGGRETEQYFGPGTRLTVT.

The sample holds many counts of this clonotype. CDR3 protein: CASSPRSSTGELFF. The CDR3 DNA sequence: TGTGCCAGCAGCCCCAGGTCCTCCACCGGGGAGCTGTTTTTT. The gene calls are TRBV7-2 and TRBJ2-2; no definite D call. CDR1 and CDR2 from the germline V gene are SGHTA and FQGNSA. The CDR3 runs 14 residues. The germline V and J ends were trimmed by 5 bases and 4 bases, with 11 bases remaining between them.

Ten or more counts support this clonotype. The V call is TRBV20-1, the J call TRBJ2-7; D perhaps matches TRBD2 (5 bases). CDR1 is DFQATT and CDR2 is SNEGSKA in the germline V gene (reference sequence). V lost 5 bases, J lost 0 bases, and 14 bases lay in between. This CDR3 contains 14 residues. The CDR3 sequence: CSAASTGSSYEQYF. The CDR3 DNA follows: TGCAGTGCTGCCTCCACGGGATCCTCCTACGAGCAGTACTTC.

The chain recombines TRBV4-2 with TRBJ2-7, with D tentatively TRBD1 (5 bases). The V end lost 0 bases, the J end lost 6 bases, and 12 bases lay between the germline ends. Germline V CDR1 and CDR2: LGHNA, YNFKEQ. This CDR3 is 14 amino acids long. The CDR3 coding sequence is TGTGCCAGCAGCCAAGATAAGGGGTGGTCCGAGCAGTACTTC. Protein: CASSQDKGWSEQYF.

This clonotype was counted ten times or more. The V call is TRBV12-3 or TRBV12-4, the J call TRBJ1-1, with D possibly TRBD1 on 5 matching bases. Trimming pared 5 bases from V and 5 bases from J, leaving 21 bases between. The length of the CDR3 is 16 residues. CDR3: CASSPPGGARSTEAFF. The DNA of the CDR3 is TGTGCCAGCAGTCCACCGGGAGGGGCCAGGAGTACTGAAGCTTTCTTT.

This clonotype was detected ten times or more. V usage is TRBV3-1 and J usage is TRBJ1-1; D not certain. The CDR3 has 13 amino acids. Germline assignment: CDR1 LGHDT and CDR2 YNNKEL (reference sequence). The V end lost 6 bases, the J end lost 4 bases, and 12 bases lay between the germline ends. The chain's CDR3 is CASSQRVGTEAFF. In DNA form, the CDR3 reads TGTGCCAGCAGTCAACGGGTTGGCACTGAAGCTTTCTTT. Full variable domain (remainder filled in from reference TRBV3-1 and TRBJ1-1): DTAVSQTPKYLVTQMGNDKSIKCEQNLGHDTMYWYKQDSKKFLKIMFSYNNKELIINETVPNRFSPKSPDKAHLNLHINSLELGDSAVYFCASSQRVGTEAFFGQGTRLTVV.

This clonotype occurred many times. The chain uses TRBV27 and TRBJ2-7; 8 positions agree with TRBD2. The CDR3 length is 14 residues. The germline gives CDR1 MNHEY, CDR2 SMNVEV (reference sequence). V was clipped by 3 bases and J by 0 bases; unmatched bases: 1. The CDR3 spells CASSLRGDSYEQYF. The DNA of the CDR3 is TGTGCCAGCAGTTTGCGGGGGGACTCCTACGAGCAGTACTTC.

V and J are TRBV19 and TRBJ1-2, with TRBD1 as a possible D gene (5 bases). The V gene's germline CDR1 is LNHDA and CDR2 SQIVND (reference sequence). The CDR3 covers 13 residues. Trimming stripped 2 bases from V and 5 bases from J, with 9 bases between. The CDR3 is CASSIQGAYGYTF. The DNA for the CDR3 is TGTGCCAGTAGTATACAGGGAGCGTATGGCTACACCTTC.